One sample yielded the 7 T cell receptor beta chains listed below, sequenced in a study of T-cell reconstitution after alpha-beta-depleted transplantation in children. Preparing the TCRbeta library involved the use of unique molecular identifiers. TCRdb reprocessed the PCR reads via MiXCR and lists one record per CDR3 protein. The table includes 600,000 to 700,000 distinct CDR3 sequences, approximately 15% detected once. Sequenced here: PBMCs from the stem cell graft donor, sampled from the stem cell graft. The receptor set was obtained from a human donor who donated a stem cell graft to a child with acute myeloid leukemia.

J is TRBJ2-7 and V is TRBV5-1; the D gene is possibly TRBD1 (6 bases). The V and J ends lost 4 bases and 2 bases respectively, with 22 bases between them. The germline CDR1 and CDR2 sequences are SGHRS and YFSETQ. The CDR3 length is 17 residues. The CDR3 region has the DNA TGCGCCAGCAGCAACGTCCGGGACACCTGGAGGACCTACGAGCAGTACTTC. Protein product: CASSNVRDTWRTYEQYF.

The chain is built from TRBV5-1 and TRBJ1-1; a possible D gene is TRBD1 (5 bases). The V gene lost 3 bases and the J gene lost 1 base, with 19 bases spanning the gap. This CDR3 spans 17 amino acids. Germline CDR1 reads SGHRS; CDR2 reads YFSETQ. CDR3 DNA: TGCGCCAGCAGCTCGGGATTAAGGGACGGAGAGAACACTGAAGCTTTCTTT. Amino acid sequence: CASSSGLRDGENTEAFF.

This clonotype has ten or more counts. V gene TRBV20-1 combines with J gene TRBJ2-1, with 10 bases identical to TRBD1. Trimming cost V 0 bases and J 2 bases; bases outside gene matches: 4. The germline V gene encodes CDR1 DFQATT and CDR2 SNEGSKA (reference sequence). The CDR3 runs to 16 residues. The CDR3 protein is CSARDLTGGPYNEQFF. The CDR3 DNA reads as TGCAGTGCTAGAGACCTGACAGGGGGCCCCTACAATGAGCAGTTCTTC.

This clonotype has a handful of counts. V and J are TRBV6-1 and TRBJ1-2; the D gene is possibly TRBD1 (6 bases). With 6 bases removed from V and 4 bases from J, the gap between germline ends came to 18 bases. The CDR3 has 15 amino acids. In germline, CDR1 is MNHNS, CDR2 SASEGT. As DNA, the CDR3 is TGTGCCAGCAGAGAGGGGACACCCGGGGGCTATGGCTACACCTTC. The encoded protein is CASREGTPGGYGYTF.

This clonotype was recorded many times. The V call is TRBV29-1, the J call TRBJ2-7; D is undetermined. The CDR3 spans 13 residues. V was clipped by 3 bases and J by 3 bases, with 12 bases between them. The germline CDR1 and CDR2 sequences are SQVTM and ANQGSEA. This CDR3 reads CSVERQDYYEQYV. CDR3 bases: TGCAGCGTTGAGCGCCAGGATTACTACGAGCAGTACGTC.

The table lists this clonotype with many counts. The CDR3 DNA follows: TGCAGTGCTAGGAAGGACGAAAAACTGTTTTTT. This gives the protein CSARKDEKLFF. This chain connects TRBV20-1 to TRBJ1-4; D uncertain. Looked up from germline, CDR1 is DFQATT and CDR2 is SNEGSKA (reference sequence). V was cut by 3 bases and J by 8 bases, with 7 bases left in between. The CDR3 spans 11 residues.

V gene TRBV7-2 combines with J gene TRBJ1-3; 7 nucleotides line up with TRBD1. This CDR3 spans 16 amino acids. Germline values: CDR1 SGHTA, CDR2 FQGNSA. V lost 1 base, J lost 1 base, and 4 bases stayed unmatched. CDR3 sequence (DNA): TGTGCCAGCAGCTTAGACAGGGGAGGTTCTGGAAACACCATATATTTT. Protein sequence: CASSLDRGGSGNTIYF.